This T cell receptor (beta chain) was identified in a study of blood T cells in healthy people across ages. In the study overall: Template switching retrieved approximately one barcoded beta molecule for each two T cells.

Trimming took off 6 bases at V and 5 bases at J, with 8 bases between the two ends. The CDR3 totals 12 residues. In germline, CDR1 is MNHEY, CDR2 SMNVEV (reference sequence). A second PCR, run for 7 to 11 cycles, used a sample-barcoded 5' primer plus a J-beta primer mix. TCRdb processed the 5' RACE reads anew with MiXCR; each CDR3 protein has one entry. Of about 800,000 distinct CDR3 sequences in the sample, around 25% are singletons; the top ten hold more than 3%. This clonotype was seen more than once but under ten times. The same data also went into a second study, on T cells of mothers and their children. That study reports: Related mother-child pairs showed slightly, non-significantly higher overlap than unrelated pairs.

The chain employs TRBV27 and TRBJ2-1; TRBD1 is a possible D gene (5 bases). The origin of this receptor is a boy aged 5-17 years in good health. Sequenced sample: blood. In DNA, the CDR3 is TGTGCCAGCAGACAGGTAAACAATGAGCAGTTCTTC. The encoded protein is CASRQVNNEQFF.